Below are 2 T cell receptor beta chains sequenced from a single sample in a study of T cell repertoires in cytomegalovirus infection. Each CDR3 protein is one row after TCRdb ran MiXCR on the reads. The repertoire holds more than 650,000 distinct CDR3 sequences, with 35% as singletons. The sequenced material came from PBMCs. The source of these receptors is a human donor in good health (CMV status not recorded). Some clones in this sample may be carry-over from other donors' samples.

In its sample, this clonotype was seen a few times. The V call is TRBV12-3 or TRBV12-4, the J call TRBJ1-4; D remains ambiguous. V lost 2 bases and J lost 0, with 7 bases in between. This CDR3 comprises 15 residues. The CDR3 loop reads CASSLLAATNEKLFF. The DNA of the CDR3 is TGTGCCAGCAGTTTACTCGCAGCAACTAATGAAAAACTGTTTTTT.

This clonotype was seen more than once but under ten times. The chain links TRBV5-1 to TRBJ1-5, with no clear D. Trimming shortened V by 0 bases and J by 6 bases, and 13 bases separated the two germline ends. Germline loops: CDR1 SGHRS, CDR2 YFSETQ. The length of the CDR3 is 15 residues. The CDR3 reads CASSLGAGVGQPQHF. In DNA, the CDR3 is TGCGCCAGCAGCTTGGGGGCGGGAGTGGGTCAGCCCCAGCATTTT. Filled out from reference TRBV5-1 and TRBJ1-5, the complete variable domain reads KAGVTQTPRYLIKTRGQQVTLSCSPISGHRSVSWYQQTPGQGLQFLFEYFSETQRNKGNFPGRFSGRQFSNSRSEMNVSTLELGDSALYLCASSLGAGVGQPQHFGDGTRLSIL.